This T cell receptor beta chain appears in the sequencing data of a study of blood T cells in healthy people across ages. With regard to this clonotype: Its antigen is currently unknown.

Study conclusions and caveats: Long-lived donors had more naive CD4+ cells and higher diversity than aged donors.

Every sample had a minimum of 7 million PBMCs isolated. No fewer than 6 micrograms of total RNA were isolated from every sample. The authors ran a second PCR of roughly 6 to 11 cycles using a sample-barcoded 5' primer and a J-beta primer mix. TCRdb passed the 5' RACE reads through MiXCR, listing each CDR3 protein once. The table has just over 1 million distinct CDR3 sequences, under 45% seen once. V lost 6 bases, J lost 6 bases, and 5 bases stayed unmatched. The germline CDR1 and CDR2 sequences are MNHEY and SVGAGI. The CDR3 is 15 amino acids. What was sequenced was blood. This receptor was obtained from a woman aged 60 to 75 in good health. V and J are TRBV6-5 and TRBJ2-1, with 13 nucleotides matching TRBD2. CDR3 residues: CASSPGLAGANEQFF. CDR3 nucleotide sequence: TGTGCCAGCAGCCCTGGACTAGCGGGGGCCAATGAGCAGTTCTTC.